What follows is one T cell receptor beta chain and its context. This entry belongs to a study of technical replicates of blood from a few donors. Some clones are missing from TCRdb's copy, which holds only in-frame ones; the method was immunoSEQ multiplex PCR. The sample lists some 99,000 clones; about 96% were seen once. The J segment lost 5 bases and the V segment lost 1 base, leaving 14 bases of the junction unmatched. Germline V gives CDR1 SGHTS, CDR2 YDEGEE. CDR3 length: 17 amino acids. This clonotype was obtained from a human donor in good health. This chain uses TRBV5-8 with TRBJ2-5, with 7 nucleotides matching TRBD1. The material sequenced was T cells isolated from PBMCs. The CDR3 DNA reads TGTGCCAGCAGCTTGAAAGGGGGCGCAGTTTTTGTGGAGACCCAGTACTTC. Protein product: CASSLKGGAVFVETQYF. The full variable domain, its missing parts supplied by reference TRBV5-8 and TRBJ2-5, is EAGVTQSPTHLIKTRGQQATLRCSPISGHTSVYWYQQALGLGLQFLLWYDEGEERNRGNFPPRFSGRQFPNYSSELNVNALELEDSALYLCASSLKGGAVFVETQYFGPGTRLLVL.